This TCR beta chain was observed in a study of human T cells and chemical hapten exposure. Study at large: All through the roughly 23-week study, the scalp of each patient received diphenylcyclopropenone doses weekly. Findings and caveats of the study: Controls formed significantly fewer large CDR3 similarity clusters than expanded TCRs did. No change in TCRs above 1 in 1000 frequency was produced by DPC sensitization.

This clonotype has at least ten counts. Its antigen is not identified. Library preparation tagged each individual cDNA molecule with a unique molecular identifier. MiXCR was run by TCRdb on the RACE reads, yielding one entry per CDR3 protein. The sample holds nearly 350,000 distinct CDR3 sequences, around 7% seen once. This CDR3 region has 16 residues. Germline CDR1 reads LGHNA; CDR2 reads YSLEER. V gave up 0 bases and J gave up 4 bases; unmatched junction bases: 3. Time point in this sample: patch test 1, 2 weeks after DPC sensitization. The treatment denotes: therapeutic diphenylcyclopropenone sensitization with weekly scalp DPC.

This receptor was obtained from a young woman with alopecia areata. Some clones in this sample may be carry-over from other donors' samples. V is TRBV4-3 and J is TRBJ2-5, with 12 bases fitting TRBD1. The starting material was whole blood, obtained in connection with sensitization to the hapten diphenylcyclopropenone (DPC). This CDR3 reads CASSQDRDRGPETQYF. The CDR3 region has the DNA TGCGCCAGCAGCCAAGATCGGGACAGGGGGCCAGAGACCCAGTACTTC.